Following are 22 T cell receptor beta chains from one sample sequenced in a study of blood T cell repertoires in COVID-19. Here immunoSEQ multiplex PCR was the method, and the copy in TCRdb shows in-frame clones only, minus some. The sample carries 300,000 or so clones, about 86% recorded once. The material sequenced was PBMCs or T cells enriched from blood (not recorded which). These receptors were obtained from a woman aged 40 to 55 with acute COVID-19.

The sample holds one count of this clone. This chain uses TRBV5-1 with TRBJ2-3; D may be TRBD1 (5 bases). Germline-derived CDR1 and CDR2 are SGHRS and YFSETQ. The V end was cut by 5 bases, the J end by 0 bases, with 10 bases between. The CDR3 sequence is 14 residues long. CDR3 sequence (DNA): TGCGCCAGCAGGCAGGGTAAGAGCACAGATACGCAGTATTTT. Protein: CASRQGKSTDTQYF.

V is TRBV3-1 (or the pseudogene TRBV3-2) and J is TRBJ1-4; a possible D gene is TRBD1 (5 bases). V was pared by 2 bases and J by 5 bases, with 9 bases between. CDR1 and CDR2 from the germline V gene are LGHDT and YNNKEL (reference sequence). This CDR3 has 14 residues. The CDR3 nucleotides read TGTGCCAGCAGCCAAAAGGGGTCGAATGAAAAACTGTTTTTT. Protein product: CASSQKGSNEKLFF.

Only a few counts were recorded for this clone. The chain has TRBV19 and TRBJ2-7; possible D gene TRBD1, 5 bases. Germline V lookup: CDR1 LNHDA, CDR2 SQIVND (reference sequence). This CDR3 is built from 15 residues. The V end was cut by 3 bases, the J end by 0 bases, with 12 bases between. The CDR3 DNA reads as TGTGCCAGTAGTATTGCTGACAGTCCCTCCTACGAGCAGTACTTC. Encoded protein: CASSIADSPSYEQYF.

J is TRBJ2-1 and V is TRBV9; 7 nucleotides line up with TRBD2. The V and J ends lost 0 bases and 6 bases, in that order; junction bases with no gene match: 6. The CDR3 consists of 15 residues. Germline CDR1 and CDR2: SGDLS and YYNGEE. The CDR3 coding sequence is TGTGCCAGCAGCGTAGCCCCCACTAGCGTCAATGAGCAGTTCTTC. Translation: CASSVAPTSVNEQFF.

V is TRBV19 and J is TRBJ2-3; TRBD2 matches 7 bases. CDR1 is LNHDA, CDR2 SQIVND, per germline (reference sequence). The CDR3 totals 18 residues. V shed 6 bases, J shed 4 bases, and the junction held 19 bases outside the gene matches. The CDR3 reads CASSPFMQLARGADTQYF. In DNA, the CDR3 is TGTGCCAGTAGCCCATTTATGCAACTAGCGAGGGGTGCAGATACGCAGTATTTT.

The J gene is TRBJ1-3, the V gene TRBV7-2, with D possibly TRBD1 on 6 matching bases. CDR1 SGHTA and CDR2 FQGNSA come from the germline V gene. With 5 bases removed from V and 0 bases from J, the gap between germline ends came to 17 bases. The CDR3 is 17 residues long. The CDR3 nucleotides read TGTGCCAGCAGCATACAGGGAGACGGATTCTCTGGAAACACCATATATTTT. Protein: CASSIQGDGFSGNTIYF.

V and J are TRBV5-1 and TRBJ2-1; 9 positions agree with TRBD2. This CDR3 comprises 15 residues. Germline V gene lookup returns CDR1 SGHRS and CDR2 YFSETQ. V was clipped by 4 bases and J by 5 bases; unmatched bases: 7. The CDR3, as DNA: TGCGCCAGCAGCAAGACTAGCGGATACGACAATGAGCAGTTCTTC. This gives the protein CASSKTSGYDNEQFF.

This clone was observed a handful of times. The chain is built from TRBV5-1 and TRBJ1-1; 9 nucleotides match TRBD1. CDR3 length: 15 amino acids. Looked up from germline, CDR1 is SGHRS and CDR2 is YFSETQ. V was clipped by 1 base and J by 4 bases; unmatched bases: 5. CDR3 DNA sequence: TGCGCCAGCAGCTTGCGCCCGGGACAGGGCACTGAAGCTTTCTTT. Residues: CASSLRPGQGTEAFF.

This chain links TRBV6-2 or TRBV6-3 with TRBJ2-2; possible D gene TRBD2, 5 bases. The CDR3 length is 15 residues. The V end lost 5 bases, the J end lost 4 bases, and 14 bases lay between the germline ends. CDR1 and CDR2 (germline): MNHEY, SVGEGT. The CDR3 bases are TGTGCCAGCAGTCCCTCGCGGGTGGGCACCGGGGAGCTGTTTTTT. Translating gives CASSPSRVGTGELFF.

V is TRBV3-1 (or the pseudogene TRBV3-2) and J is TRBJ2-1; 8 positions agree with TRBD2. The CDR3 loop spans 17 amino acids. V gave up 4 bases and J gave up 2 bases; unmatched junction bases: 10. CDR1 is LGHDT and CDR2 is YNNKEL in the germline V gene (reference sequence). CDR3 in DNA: TGTGCCAGCAGCCCTTTAGCGGGAATAATTCCCTACAATGAGCAGTTCTTC. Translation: CASSPLAGIIPYNEQFF.

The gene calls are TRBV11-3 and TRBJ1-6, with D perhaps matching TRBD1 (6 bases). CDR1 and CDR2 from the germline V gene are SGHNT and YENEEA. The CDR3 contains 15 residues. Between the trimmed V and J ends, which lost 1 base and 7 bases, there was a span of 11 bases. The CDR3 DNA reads TGTGCCAGCAGCTTAGGGACAGATCCGAATTCACCCCTCCACTTT. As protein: CASSLGTDPNSPLHF. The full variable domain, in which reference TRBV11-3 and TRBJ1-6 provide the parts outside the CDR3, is EAGVVQSPRYKIIEKKQPVAFWCNPISGHNTLYWYLQNLGQGPELLIRYENEEAVDDSQLPKDRFSAERLKGVDSTLKIQPAELGDSAVYLCASSLGTDPNSPLHFGNGTRLTVT.

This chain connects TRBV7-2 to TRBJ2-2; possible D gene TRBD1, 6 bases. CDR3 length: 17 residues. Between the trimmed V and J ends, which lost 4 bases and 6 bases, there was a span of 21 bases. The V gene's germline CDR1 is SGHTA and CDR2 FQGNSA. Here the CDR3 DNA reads TGTGCCAGCAGCTGGGAGCTGGGGGACACCTTCGCCGGGGAGCTGTTTTTT. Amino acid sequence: CASSWELGDTFAGELFF.

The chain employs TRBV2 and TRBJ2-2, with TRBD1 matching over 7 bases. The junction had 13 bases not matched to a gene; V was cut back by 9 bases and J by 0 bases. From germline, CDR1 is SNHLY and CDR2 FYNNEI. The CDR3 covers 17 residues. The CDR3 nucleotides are TGTGCCAGGGGGGACAGACTACGACCTGCGAACACCGGGGAGCTGTTTTTT. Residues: CARGDRLRPANTGELFF.

CDR3 residues: CASSITGQGSNYGYTF. CDR3 sequence (DNA): TGTGCCAGTAGTATTACCGGACAGGGGTCCAACTATGGCTACACCTTC. The chain employs TRBV19 and TRBJ1-2; 9 nucleotides match TRBD1. J was trimmed by 2 bases and V by 3 bases; bases with no gene match: 7. The CDR3 consists of 16 residues. Germline V lookup: CDR1 LNHDA, CDR2 SQIVND (reference sequence).

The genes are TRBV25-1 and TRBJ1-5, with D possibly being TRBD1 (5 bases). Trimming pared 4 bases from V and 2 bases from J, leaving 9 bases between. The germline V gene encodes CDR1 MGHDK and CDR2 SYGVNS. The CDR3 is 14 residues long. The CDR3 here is CASSGVGGNQPQHF. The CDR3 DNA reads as TGTGCCAGCAGTGGAGTAGGGGGCAATCAGCCCCAGCATTTT.

CDR3 amino acids: CSASDARRSYEQYF. In DNA form, the CDR3 reads TGCAGTGCTAGTGATGCTCGCCGGAGCTACGAGCAGTACTTC. The gene calls are TRBV20-1 and TRBJ2-7; D not resolved. Trimming removed 3 bases at V and 3 bases at J, with 15 bases between. Germline V gives CDR1 DFQATT, CDR2 SNEGSKA (reference sequence). The CDR3 runs to 14 residues.

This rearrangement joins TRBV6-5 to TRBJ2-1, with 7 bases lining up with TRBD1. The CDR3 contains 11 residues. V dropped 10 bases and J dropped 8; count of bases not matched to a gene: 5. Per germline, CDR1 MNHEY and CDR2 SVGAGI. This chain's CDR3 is CATEQGYEQFF. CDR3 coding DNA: TGTGCCACGGAACAGGGGTATGAGCAGTTCTTC.

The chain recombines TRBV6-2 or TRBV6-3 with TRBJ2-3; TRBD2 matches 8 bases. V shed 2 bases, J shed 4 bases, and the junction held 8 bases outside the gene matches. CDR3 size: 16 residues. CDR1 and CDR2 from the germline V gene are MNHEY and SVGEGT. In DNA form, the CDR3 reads TGTGCCAGCAGTTACGTGGTAGCGGGGAGGGCAGATACGCAGTATTTT. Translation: CASSYVVAGRADTQYF.

The CDR3 DNA is TGTGCCAGCAGTTACGGAGGGGGGGCAGTCTACGAGCAGTACTTC. Its translation: CASSYGGGAVYEQYF. The rearrangement joins TRBV6-5 to TRBJ2-7; weak D call: TRBD2 (7 bases). Germline V gives CDR1 MNHEY, CDR2 SVGAGI. V lost 2 bases and J 3 bases, leaving 14 bases between the germline ends. The CDR3 runs 15 residues.

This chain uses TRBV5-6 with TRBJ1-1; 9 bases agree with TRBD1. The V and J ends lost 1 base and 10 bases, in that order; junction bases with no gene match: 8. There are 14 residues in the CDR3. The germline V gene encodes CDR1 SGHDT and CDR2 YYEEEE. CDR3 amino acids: CASSLTGQGSIAFF. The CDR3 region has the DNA TGTGCCAGCAGCTTGACGGGACAGGGATCGATAGCTTTCTTT.

The CDR3 loop reads CASSEQGSQETQYF. As DNA, the CDR3 is TGTGCCAGCAGTGAACAGGGGTCACAAGAGACCCAGTACTTC. This chain links TRBV2 with TRBJ2-5, with D maybe TRBD1 (6 bases). Germline CDR1 SNHLY, CDR2 FYNNEI. The germline V and J ends were trimmed by 2 bases and 2 bases, with 9 bases remaining between them. The CDR3 is 14 amino acids.

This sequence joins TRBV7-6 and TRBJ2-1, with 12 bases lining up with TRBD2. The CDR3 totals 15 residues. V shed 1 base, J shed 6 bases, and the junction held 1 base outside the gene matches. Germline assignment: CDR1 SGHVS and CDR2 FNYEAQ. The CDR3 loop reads CASSLGLAGVNEQFF. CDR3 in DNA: TGTGCCAGCAGCTTAGGACTAGCGGGAGTCAATGAGCAGTTCTTC.